These T cell receptor beta chains were read from a single sample in a study of blood T cell repertoires in COVID-19. TCRdb's copy holds only in-frame clones and misses some; the assay was immunoSEQ multiplex PCR. Here the sample spans about 180,000 clones, over 80% being singletons. Sequenced: peripheral blood. These TCRs come from a woman in her 50s with acute or convalescent COVID-19. Each CDR3 is given with its conserved first and last residue. Not all rows give a size; the values are once, few, many and, for expanded clones, a class.

>NA|TRBV11-2
CASSLFGPQGTYEQYF
>NA|TRBV7-2
CASSFKAGAYNEQFF
>NA|TRBV5-1
CASSSGLEGLGYTF
>few|TRBV19
CASSRVMGNQPQHF
>NA|TRBV15
CATSRDPGDTQYF
>NA|TRBV6-6
CASSRDRAGNGYTF
>few|TRBV7-2
CASRATRGGTEAFF
>NA|TRBV5-8
CASSPGTSGRSDTQYF
>NA|TRBV6-2/TRBV6-3
CASSYSYWNQPQHF
>NA|TRBV6-2/TRBV6-3
CASSDLGGQLNTEAFF
>NA|TRBV9
CASTEGEGVGTQYF
>NA|TRBV29-1
CSAAGGWNIQYF
>once|TRBV7-2
CASSLGPRETQYF
>NA|TRBV10-3
CAINRDRDYNEQFF
>NA|TRBV6-2/TRBV6-3
CASSYRLQGATDTQYF
>NA|TRBV12-5
CASGLIRGTEAFF
>NA|TRBV6-6
CASSYGQEDGYTF
>NA|TRBV11-3
CASSPIRRGLYEQYF
>NA|TRBV6-1
CASSGTSGSNTGELFF
>NA|TRBV29-1
CSVERDRVNTEAFF
>NA|TRBV5-4
CASSFYRGDYGYTF
>NA|TRBV5-1
CASSLESGEEKLFF
>once|TRBV5-1
CASSSGVNEQFF
>NA|TRBV9
CASSVEPLWGRSGNTIYF
>NA|TRBV5-4
CASSPGAGGPNGEKLFF
>NA|TRBV19
CASSVTGARGNQPQHF
>NA|TRBV2
CARSRDRGLSTDTQYF
>few|TRBV7-9
CASRTQGSNEKLFF
>NA|TRBV3-1/TRBV3-2
CASSQTDSSGNTIYF
>NA|TRBV27
CASSLSGDRGNSPLHF
>NA|TRBV29-1
CSVQTSGHNEQFF
>NA|TRBV9
CASSSRILYGYTF
>NA|TRBV6-5
CASSSFSGRAPGELFF
>NA|TRBV28
CASSLGAGVNTEAFF
>NA|TRBV27
CASSRRDGGTYEQYF
>NA|TRBV5-1
CASSSIQGISYEQYF
>NA|TRBV6-5
CASSRTTGVGNTIYF
>NA|TRBV11-3
CASSFYLTDTQYF
>NA|TRBV5-1
CASSVGSGSSYEQYF
>few|TRBV4-1
CASTRVSGRGADTQYF
>once|TRBV12-3/TRBV12-4
CASSLRRGEAFF
>NA|TRBV24-1
CATSDSGVGYTF
>NA|TRBV10-2
CASSDPNLVSGNTIYF
>NA|TRBV6-5
CASSYTAALNTEAFF
>NA|TRBV21-1
CASSKDRNYGYTF
>NA|TRBV5-4
CASGGQGTNTEAFF
>NA|TRBV19
CASRLARDSPLHF
>NA|TRBV12-3/TRBV12-4
CASSSGLPDTQYF
>NA|TRBV7-6
CASSVDRGLVEAFF
>once|TRBV23-1
CASSQSSPPSSYNSPLHF
>NA|TRBV9
CASSGGLAGALQETQYF
>NA|TRBV18
CASSPDRAHTEAFF